The sequence of this T cell receptor (delta chain) was determined in a study of gamma-delta T cells after stem cell transplantation. At least ten counts were recorded for this clone. Per germline, CDR1 GEAIGNYY and CDR2 EKD. CDR3 size: 17 residues. V was cut by 3 bases and J by 0 bases, with 19 bases left in between. TCRdb reapplied CATT to the RT-PCR reads. The repertoire holds around 16,000 delta-chain clones, with 9.4% as singletons. The chain is built from TRDV2 and TRDJ1, with D tentatively TRDD3 (6 bases). Sequenced sample: gamma-delta T cells. This TCR derives from a human donor. It is not recorded whose cells these are; they may come from a transplant donor. The CDR3 DNA reads as TGTGCCTGTGACGGCCGGGGGGAGACTAGGGACACCGATAAACTCATCTTT. Encoded protein: CACDGRGETRDTDKLIF.